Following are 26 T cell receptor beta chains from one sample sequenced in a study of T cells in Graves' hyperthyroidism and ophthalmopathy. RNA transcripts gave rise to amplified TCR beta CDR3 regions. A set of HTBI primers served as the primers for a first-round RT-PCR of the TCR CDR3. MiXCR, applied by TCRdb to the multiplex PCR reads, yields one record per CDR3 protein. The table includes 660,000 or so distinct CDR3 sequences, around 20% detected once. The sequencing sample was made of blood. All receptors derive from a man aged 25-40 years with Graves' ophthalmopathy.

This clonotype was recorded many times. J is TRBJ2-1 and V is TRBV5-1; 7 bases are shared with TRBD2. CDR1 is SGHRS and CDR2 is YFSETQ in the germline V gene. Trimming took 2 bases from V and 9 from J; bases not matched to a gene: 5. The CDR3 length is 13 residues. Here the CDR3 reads CASSLTSETEQFF. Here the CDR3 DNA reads TGCGCCAGCAGCTTAACTAGCGAGACTGAGCAGTTCTTC.

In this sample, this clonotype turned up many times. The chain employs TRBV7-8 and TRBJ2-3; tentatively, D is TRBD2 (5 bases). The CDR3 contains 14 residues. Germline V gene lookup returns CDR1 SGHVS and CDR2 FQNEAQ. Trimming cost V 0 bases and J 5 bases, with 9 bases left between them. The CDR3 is CASSLAGVIDTQYF. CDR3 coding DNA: TGTGCCAGCAGCTTAGCGGGAGTTATAGATACGCAGTATTTT.

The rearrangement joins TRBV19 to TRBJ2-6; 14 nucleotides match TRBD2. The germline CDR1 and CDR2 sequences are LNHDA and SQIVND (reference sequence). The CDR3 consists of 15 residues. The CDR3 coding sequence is TGTGCAGGGACTAGCGGGAGCTCTGGGGCCAACGTCCTGACTTTC. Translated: CAGTSGSSGANVLTF. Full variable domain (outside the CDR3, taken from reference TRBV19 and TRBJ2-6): DGGITQSPKYLFRKEGQNVTLSCEQNLNHDAMYWYRQDPGQGLRLIYYSQIVNDFQKGDIAEGYSVSREKKESFPLTVTSAQKNPTAFYLCAGTSGSSGANVLTFGAGSRLTVL.

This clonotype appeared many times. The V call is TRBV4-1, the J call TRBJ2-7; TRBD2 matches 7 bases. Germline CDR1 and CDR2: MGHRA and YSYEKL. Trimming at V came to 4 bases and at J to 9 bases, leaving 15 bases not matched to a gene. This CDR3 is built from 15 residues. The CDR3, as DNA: TGCGCCAGCAGCCTAAATAGCGGGTCCTCCTATACGCAGTACTTC. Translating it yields CASSLNSGSSYTQYF.

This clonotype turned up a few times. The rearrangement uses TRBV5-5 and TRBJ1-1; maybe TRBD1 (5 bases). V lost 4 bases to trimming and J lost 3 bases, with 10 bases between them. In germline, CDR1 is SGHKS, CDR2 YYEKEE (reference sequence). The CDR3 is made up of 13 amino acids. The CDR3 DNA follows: TGTGCCAGCAGCACCGGGGGGGACACTGAAGCTTTCTTT. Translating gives CASSTGGDTEAFF.

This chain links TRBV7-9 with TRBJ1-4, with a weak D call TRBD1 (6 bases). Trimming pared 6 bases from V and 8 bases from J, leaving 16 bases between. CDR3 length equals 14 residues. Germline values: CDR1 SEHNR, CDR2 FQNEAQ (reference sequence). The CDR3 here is CASRGVRGSEKLFF. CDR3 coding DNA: TGTGCCAGCAGAGGAGTTAGGGGGTCGGAAAAACTGTTTTTT.

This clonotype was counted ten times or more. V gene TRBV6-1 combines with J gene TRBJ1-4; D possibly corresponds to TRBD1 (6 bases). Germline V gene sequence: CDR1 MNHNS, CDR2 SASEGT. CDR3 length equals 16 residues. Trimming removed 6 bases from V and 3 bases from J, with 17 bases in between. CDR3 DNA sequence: TGTGCCAGCAGACAACAACAGGGCGCGTCTAATGAAAAACTGTTTTTT. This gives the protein CASRQQQGASNEKLFF.

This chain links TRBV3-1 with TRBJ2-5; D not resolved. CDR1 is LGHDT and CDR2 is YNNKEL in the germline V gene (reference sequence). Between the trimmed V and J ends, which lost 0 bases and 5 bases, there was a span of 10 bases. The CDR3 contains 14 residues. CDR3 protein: CASSQEAGRETQYF. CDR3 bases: TGTGCCAGCAGCCAAGAGGCCGGGCGCGAGACCCAGTACTTC.

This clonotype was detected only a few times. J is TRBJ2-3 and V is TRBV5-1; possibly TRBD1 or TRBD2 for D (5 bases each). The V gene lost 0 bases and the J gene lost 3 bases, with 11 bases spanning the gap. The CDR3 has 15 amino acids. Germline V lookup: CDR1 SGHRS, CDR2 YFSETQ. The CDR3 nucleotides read TGCGCCAGCAGCTTGGAGGCAGGGACGACAGATACGCAGTATTTT. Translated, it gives CASSLEAGTTDTQYF.

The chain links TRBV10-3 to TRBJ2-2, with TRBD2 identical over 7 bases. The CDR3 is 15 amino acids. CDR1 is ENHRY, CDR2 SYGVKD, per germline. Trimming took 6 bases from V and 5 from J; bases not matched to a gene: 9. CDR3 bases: TGTGCCATCAGGGGAGGGACCTGGCTTACCGGGGAGCTGTTTTTT. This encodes CAIRGGTWLTGELFF.

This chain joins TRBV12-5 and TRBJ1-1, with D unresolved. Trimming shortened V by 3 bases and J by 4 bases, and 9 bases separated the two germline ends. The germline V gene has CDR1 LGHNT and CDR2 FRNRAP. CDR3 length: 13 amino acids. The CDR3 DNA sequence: TGTGCTAGTGGTTTTGGCACCGGCACTGAAGCTTTCTTT. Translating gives CASGFGTGTEAFF.

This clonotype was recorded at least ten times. Written as DNA, the CDR3 is TGTGCCAGCAGTCAACCTAACAGAGAACTCTCAGATACGCAGTATTTT. Translation: CASSQPNRELSDTQYF. The chain is built from TRBV12-3 or TRBV12-4 and TRBJ2-3; D not resolved. The ends were cut back, 5 bases at V and 4 bases at J, with 19 bases in the middle. The CDR3 runs to 16 residues.

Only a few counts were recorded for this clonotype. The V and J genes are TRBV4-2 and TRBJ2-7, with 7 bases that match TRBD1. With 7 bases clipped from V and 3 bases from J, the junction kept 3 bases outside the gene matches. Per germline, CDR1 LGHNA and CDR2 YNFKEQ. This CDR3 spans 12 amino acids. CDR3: CASMNRGYEQYF. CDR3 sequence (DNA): TGTGCCAGCATGAACAGGGGCTACGAGCAGTACTTC.

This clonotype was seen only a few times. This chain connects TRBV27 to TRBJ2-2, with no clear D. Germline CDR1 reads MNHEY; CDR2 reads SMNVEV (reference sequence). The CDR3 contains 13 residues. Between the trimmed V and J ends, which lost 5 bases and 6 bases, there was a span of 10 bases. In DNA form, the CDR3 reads TGTGCCAGCAGTCGGGCCCCTCCCGGGGAGCTGTTTTTT. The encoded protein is CASSRAPPGELFF.

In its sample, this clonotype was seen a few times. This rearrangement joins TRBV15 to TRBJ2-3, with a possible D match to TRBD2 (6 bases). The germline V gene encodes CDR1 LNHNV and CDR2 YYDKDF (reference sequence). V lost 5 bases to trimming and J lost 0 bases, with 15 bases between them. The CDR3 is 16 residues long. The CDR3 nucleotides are TGTGCCACCAGCTCCCCCTTTAGCGGTAGCACAGATACGCAGTATTTT. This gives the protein CATSSPFSGSTDTQYF.

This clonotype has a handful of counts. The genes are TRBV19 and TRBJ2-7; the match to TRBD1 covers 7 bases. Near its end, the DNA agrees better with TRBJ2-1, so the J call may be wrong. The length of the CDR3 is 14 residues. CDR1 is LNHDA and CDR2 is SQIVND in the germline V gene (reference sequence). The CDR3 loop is CASSNDRDWNEQFF. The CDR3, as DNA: TGTGCCAGTAGCAACGACAGGGATTGGAACGAGCAGTTCTTC.

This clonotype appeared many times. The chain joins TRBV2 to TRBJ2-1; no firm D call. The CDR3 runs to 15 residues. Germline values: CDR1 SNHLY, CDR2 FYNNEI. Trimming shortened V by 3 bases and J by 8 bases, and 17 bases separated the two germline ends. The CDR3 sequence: CASSESLPFVDEQFF. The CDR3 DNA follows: TGTGCCAGCAGTGAGTCACTACCCTTTGTAGATGAGCAGTTCTTC. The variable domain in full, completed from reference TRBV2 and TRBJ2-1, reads EPEVTQTPSHQVTQMGQEVILRCVPISNHLYFYWYRQILGQKVEFLVSFYNNEISEKSEIFDDQFSVERPDGSNFTLKIRSTKLEDSAMYFCASSESLPFVDEQFFGPGTRLTVL.

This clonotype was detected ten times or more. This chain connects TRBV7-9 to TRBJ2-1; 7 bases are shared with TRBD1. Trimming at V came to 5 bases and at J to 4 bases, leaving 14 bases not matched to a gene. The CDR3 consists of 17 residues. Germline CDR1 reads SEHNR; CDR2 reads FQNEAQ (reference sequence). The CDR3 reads CASSTRTGGSEYNEQFF. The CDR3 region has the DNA TGTGCCAGCAGCACTCGGACAGGAGGTTCCGAATACAATGAGCAGTTCTTC.

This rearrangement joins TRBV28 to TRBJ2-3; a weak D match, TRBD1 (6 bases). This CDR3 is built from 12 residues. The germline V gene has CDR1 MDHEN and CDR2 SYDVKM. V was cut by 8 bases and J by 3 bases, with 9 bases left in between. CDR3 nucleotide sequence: TGTGCCAGCGGGGGCTGGACAGATACGCAGTATTTT. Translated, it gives CASGGWTDTQYF. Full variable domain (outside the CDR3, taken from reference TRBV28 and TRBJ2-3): DVKVTQSSRYLVKRTGEKVFLECVQDMDHENMFWYRQDPGLGLRLIYFSYDVKMKEKGDIPEGYSVSREKKERFSLILESASTNQTSMYLCASGGWTDTQYFGPGTRLTVL.

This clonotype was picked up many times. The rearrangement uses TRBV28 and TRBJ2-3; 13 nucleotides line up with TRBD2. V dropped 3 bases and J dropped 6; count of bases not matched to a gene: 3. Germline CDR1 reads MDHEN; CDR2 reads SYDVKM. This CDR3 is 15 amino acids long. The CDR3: CASSFGLAGVDTQYF. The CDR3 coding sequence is TGTGCCAGCAGTTTTGGACTAGCGGGAGTGGATACGCAGTATTTT.

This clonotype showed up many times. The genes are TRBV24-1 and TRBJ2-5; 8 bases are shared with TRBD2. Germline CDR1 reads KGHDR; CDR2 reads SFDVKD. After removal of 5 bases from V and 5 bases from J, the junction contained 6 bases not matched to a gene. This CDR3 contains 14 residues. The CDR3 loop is CATSAREGQETQYF. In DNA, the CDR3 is TGTGCCACCAGTGCCCGGGAGGGTCAGGAGACCCAGTACTTC.

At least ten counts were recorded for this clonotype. The CDR3, as DNA: TGTGCCAGCAGCGTAGCGGCAGGGGGCGGCGAGCAGTACTTC. This codes for CASSVAAGGGEQYF. V and J are TRBV9 and TRBJ2-7; TRBD1 aligns across 8 bases. V was clipped by 0 bases and J by 6 bases; unmatched bases: 5. The CDR3 sequence is 14 residues long. Germline assignment: CDR1 SGDLS and CDR2 YYNGEE.

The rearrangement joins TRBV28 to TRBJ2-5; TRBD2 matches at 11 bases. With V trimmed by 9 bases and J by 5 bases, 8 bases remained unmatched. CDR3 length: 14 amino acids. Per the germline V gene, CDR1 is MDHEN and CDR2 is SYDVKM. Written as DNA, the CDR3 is TGTGCCAGTGGTCTAGCGGGAGGCGTGGAGACCCAGTACTTC. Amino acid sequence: CASGLAGGVETQYF. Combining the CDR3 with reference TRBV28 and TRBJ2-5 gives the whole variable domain DVKVTQSSRYLVKRTGEKVFLECVQDMDHENMFWYRQDPGLGLRLIYFSYDVKMKEKGDIPEGYSVSREKKERFSLILESASTNQTSMYLCASGLAGGVETQYFGPGTRLLVL.

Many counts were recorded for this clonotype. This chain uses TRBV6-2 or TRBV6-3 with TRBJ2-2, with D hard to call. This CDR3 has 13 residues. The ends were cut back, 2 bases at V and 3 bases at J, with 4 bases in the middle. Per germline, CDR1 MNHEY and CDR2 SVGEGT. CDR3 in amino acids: CASSYRDTGELFF. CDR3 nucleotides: TGTGCCAGCAGTTACAGGGACACCGGGGAGCTGTTTTTT.

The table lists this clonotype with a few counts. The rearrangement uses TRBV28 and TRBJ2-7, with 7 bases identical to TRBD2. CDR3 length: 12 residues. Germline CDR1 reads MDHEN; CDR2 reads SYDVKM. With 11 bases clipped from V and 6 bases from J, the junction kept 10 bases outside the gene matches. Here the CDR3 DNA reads TGTGCCGGGGGGGAGAGGGCGGGCGAGCAGTACTTC. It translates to CAGGERAGEQYF.

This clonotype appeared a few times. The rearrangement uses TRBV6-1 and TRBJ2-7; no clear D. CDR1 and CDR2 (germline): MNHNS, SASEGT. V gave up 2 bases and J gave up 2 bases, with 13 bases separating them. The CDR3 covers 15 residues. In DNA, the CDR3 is TGTGCCAGCAGTGAACGGCCCCAGAACCCCTACGAGCAGTACTTC. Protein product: CASSERPQNPYEQYF.